One T cell receptor beta chain is described in this entry. Its antigen remains unknown. The source of the sample is a study of T cell responses to AZD1222 COVID-19 vaccine. TCRdb's copy holds only in-frame clones and misses some; the assay was immunoSEQ multiplex PCR. This sample has 95,000 to 150,000 clones; 70% to 90% occur once, and the top ten carry 1.5% to 1.8%. The CDR3 runs to 10 residues. The germline V and J ends were trimmed by 4 bases and 8 bases, with 8 bases remaining between them. Germline CDR1 and CDR2: SQVTM and ANQGSEA. Study observations and caveats: Among vaccine-associated CD4 TCRs, coverage spanned spike, with dominance at 160-218 and 743-854.

This sequence joins TRBV29-1 and TRBJ1-1; D unclear. The input for sequencing was peripheral blood, taken on day 0 of AZD1222 vaccination. The sequence was obtained from an adult in good health. The CDR3 DNA reads as TGCAGCGTTGCTGCGGGGGAAGCTTTCTTT. It encodes CSVAAGEAFF.